This T cell receptor (beta chain) is drawn from a study of T cells in Graves' hyperthyroidism and ophthalmopathy. Overall study context: The authors collected peripheral blood at initial diagnosis, before any treatment.

Study-wide findings and caveats: Onset of ophthalmopathy came a median approximately 6.9 months after the model predicted it. The majority of expanded thyroid clonotypes above 0.001 also appeared in blood.

From RNA transcripts, TCR beta CDR3 regions were amplified. Carried out on the TCR CDR3, a first-round RT-PCR used the HTBI primer set. TCRdb fed the multiplex PCR reads into MiXCR, producing one record per CDR3 protein. The sample has around 620,000 distinct CDR3 sequences, approximately 15% seen once. In this sample, this clonotype turned up many times. The target antigen is unknown. Each diagnosis drew on symptoms, thyroxine, TRAb, thyroid ultrasound and orbital computed tomography findings. This CDR3 has 14 amino acids. V was pared by 5 bases and J by 6 bases, with 14 bases between. Germline lookup yields CDR1 SGHVS and CDR2 FQNEAQ.

This chain uses TRBV7-8 with TRBJ1-5; D perhaps matches TRBD1 (6 bases). Material for sequencing was blood. This TCR derives from a young woman with Graves' ophthalmopathy. CDR3 in DNA: TGTGCCAGCAGCCAAAGGGGGGGCAGTCAGCCCCAGCATTTT. As protein: CASSQRGGSQPQHF.